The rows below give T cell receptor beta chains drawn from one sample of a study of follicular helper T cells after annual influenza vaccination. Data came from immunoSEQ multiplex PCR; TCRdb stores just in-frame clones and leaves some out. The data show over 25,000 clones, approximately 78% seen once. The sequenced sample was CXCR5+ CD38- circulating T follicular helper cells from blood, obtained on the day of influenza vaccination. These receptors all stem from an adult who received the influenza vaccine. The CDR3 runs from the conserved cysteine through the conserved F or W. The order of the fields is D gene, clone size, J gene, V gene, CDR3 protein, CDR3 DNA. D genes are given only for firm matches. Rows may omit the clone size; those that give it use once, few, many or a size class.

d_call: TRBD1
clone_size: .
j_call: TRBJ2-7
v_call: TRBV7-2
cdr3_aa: CASSLSTGGMGEQYF
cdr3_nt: TGTGCCAGCAGCTTAAGCACAGGGGGCATGGGCGAGCAGTACTTC

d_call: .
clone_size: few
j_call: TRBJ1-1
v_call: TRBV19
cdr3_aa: CASEGLNTEAFF
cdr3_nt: TGTGCCAGTGAGGGATTGAACACTGAAGCTTTCTTT

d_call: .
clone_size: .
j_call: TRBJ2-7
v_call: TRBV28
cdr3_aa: CASSSPGEGPYEQYF
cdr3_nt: TGTGCCAGCAGTTCACCTGGTGAGGGTCCCTACGAGCAGTACTTC

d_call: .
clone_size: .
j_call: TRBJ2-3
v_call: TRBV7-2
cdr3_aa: CASSFSDTQYF
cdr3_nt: TGTGCCAGCAGCTTCTCAGATACGCAGTATTTT

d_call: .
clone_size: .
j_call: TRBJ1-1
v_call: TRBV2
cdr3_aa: CASSVNQGNTEAFF
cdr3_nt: TGTGCCAGCAGCGTTAACCAGGGAAACACTGAAGCTTTCTTT

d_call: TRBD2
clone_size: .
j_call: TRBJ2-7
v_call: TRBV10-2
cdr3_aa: CASSPTSDEQYF
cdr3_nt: TGCGCCAGCAGTCCTACTAGCGACGAGCAGTACTTC

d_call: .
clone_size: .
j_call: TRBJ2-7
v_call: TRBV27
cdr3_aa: CASSRTPGGGHEQYF
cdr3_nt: TGTGCCAGCAGCCGAACCCCTGGGGGGGGGCACGAGCAGTACTTC

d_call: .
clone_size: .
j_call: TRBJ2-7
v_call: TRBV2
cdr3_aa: CASNIQGYEQYF
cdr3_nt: TGTGCCAGCAATATACAGGGCTACGAGCAGTACTTC

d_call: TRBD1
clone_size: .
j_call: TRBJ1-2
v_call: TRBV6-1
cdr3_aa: CASSSQDRRSGYTF
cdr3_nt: TGTGCCAGCAGTTCCCAGGACAGGAGGTCCGGCTACACCTTC

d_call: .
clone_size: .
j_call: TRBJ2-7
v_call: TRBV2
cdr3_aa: CASGRLASTYEQYF
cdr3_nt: TGTGCCAGCGGAAGGCTAGCGAGTACCTACGAGCAGTACTTC

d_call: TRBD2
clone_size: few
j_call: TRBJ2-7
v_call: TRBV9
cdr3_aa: CASSVGTSGVYEQYF
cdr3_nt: TGTGCCAGCAGCGTAGGCACTAGCGGGGTATACGAGCAGTACTTC

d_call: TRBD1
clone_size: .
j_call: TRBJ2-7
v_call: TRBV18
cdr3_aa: CASSPALGTEYTYEQYF
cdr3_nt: TGTGCCAGCTCACCAGCGCTAGGGACAGAATATACCTACGAGCAGTACTTC

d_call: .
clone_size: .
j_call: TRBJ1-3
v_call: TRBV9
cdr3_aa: CASSSDPRASGNTIYF
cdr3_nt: TGTGCCAGCAGCTCCGACCCCAGGGCTTCAGGAAACACCATATATTTT

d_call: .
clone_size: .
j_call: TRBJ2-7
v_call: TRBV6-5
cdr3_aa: CASSRYSSYEQYF
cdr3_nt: TGTGCCAGCAGCAGGTACAGTTCCTACGAGCAGTACTTC

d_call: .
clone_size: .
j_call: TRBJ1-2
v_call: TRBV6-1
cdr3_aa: CATAQGGYGYTF
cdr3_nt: TGTGCCACCGCACAGGGTGGCTATGGCTACACCTTC

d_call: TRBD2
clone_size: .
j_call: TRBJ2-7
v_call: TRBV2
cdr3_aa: CASHTSGIIYEQYF
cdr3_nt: TGTGCCAGCCACACTAGCGGGATTATCTACGAGCAGTACTTC